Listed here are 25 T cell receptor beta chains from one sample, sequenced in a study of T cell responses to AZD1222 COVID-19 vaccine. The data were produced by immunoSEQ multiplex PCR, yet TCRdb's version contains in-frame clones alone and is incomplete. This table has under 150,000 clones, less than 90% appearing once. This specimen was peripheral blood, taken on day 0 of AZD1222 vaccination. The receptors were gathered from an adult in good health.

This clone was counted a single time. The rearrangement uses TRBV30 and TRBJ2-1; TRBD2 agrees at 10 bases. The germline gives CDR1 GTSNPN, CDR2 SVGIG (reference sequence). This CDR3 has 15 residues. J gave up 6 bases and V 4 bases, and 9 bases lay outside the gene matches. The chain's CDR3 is CAWTLAGDLSNEQFF. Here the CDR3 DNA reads TGTGCCTGGACTCTAGCGGGAGACCTGTCCAATGAGCAGTTCTTC.

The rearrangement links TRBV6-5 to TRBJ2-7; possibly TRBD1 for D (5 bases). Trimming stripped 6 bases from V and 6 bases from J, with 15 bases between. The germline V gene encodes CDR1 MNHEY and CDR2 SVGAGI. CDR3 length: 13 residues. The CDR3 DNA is TGTGCCAGCAGCGAGGTAGGGGTCGGCGAGCAGTACTTC. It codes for CASSEVGVGEQYF.

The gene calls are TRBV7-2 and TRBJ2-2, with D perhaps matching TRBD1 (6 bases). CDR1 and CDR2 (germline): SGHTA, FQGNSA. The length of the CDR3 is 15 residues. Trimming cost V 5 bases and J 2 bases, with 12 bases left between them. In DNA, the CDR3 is TGTGCCAGCAGCACACCGGGACATAACACCGGGGAGCTGTTTTTT. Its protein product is CASSTPGHNTGELFF.

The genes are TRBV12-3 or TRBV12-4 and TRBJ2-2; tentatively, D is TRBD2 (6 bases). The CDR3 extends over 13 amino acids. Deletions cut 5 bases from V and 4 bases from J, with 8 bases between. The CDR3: CASSGTFTGELFF. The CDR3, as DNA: TGTGCCAGCAGTGGGACTTTCACCGGGGAGCTGTTTTTT.

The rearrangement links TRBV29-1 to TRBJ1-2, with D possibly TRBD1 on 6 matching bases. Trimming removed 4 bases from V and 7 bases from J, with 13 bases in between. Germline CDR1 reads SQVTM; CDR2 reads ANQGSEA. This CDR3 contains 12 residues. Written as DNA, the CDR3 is TGCAGCGTTGGCGGGGGCGCGGGTGGCTACACCTTC. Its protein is CSVGGGAGGYTF.

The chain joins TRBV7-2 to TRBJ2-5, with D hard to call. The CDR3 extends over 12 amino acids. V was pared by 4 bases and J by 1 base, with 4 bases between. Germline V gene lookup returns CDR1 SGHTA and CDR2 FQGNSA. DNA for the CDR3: TGTGCCAGCAGCTACTTCCAAGAGACCCAGTACTTC. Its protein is CASSYFQETQYF.

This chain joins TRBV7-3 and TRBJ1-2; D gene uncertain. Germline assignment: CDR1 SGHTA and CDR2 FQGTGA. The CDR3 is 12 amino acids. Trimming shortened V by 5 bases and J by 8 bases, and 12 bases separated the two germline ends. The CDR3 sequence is CASSEGGIGYTF. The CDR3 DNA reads TGTGCCAGCAGCGAAGGTGGAATCGGCTACACCTTC.

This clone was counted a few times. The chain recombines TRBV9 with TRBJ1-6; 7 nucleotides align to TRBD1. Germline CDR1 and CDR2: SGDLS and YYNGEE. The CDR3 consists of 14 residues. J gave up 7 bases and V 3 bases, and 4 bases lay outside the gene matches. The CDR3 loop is CASSAGTVNSPLHF. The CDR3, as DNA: TGTGCCAGCAGCGCCGGGACAGTGAATTCACCCCTCCACTTT. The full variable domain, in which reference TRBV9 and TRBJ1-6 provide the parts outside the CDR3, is DSGVTQTPKHLITATGQRVTLRCSPRSGDLSVYWYQQSLDQGLQFLIQYYNGEERAKGNILERFSAQQFPDLHSELNLSSLELGDSALYFCASSAGTVNSPLHFGNGTRLTVT.

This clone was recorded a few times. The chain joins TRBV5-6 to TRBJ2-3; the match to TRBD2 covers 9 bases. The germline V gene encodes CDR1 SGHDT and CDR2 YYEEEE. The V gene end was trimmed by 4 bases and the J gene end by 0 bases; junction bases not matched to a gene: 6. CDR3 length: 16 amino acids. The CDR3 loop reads CASSRGTSTSTDTQYF. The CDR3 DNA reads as TGTGCCAGCAGCCGGGGGACTAGCACTAGCACAGATACGCAGTATTTT. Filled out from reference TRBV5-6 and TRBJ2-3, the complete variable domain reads DAGVTQSPTHLIKTRGQQVTLRCSPKSGHDTVSWYQQALGQGPQFIFQYYEEEERQRGNFPDRFSGHQFPNYSSELNVNALLLGDSALYLCASSRGTSTSTDTQYFGPGTRLTVL.

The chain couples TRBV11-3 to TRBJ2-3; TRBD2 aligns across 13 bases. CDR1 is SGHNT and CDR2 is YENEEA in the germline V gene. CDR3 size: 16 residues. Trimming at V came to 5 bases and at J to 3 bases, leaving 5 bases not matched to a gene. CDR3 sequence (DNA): TGTGCCAGCAGCACTAGCGGGAGGGTCAGGACAGATACGCAGTATTTT. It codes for CASSTSGRVRTDTQYF.

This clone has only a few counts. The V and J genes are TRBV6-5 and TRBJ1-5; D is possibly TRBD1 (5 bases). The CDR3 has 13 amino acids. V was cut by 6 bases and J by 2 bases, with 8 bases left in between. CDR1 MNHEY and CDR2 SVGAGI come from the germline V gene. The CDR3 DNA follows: TGTGCCAGCAGAAGGGACGGCAATCAGCCCCAGCATTTT. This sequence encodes CASRRDGNQPQHF.

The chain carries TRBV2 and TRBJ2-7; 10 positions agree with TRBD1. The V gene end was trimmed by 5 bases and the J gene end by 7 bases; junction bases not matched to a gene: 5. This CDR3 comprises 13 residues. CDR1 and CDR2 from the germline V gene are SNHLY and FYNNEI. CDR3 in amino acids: CASSRDRGGEQYF. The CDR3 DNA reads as TGTGCCAGCAGTCGGGACAGGGGCGGAGAGCAGTACTTC.

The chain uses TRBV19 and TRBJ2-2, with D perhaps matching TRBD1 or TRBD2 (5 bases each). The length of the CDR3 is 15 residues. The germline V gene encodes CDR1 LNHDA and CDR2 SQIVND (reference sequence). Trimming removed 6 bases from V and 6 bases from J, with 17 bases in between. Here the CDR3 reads CASSSPGRRAGELFF. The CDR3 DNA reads TGTGCCAGTAGCTCGCCGGGGCGAAGGGCCGGGGAGCTGTTTTTT.

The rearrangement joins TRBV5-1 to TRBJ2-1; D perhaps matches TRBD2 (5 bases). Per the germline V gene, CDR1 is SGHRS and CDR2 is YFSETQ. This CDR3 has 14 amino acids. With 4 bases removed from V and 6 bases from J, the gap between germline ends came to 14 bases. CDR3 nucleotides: TGCGCCAGCAGCCCTGGACTCACTGGCAATGAGCAGTTCTTC. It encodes CASSPGLTGNEQFF.

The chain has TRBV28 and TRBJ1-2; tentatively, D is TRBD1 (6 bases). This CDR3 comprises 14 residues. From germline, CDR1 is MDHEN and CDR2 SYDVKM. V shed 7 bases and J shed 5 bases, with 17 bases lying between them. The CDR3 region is CASTSGRGRYGYTF. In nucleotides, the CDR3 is TGTGCCAGCACCTCAGGCAGGGGACGGTATGGCTACACCTTC.

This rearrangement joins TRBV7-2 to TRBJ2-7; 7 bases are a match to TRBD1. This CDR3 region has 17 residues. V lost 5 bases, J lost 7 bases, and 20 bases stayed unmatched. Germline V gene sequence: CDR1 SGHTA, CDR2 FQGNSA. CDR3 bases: TGTGCCAGCAGCCACCCCTTTAGGGGGCGTTTCTCTCGTGAGCAGTACTTC. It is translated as CASSHPFRGRFSREQYF.

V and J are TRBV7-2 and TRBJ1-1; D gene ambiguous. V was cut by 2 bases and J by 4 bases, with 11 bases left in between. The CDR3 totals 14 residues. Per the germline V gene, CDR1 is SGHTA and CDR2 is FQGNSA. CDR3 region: CASSLIEGGTEAFF. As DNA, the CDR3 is TGTGCCAGCAGCTTAATAGAAGGAGGCACTGAAGCTTTCTTT.

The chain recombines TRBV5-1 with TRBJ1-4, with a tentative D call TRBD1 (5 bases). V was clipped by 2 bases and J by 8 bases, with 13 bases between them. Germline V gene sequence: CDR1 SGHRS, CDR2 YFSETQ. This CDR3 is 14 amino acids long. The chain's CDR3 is CASSFPGAEEKLFF. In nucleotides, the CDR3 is TGCGCCAGCAGCTTCCCCGGGGCAGAGGAAAAACTGTTTTTT.

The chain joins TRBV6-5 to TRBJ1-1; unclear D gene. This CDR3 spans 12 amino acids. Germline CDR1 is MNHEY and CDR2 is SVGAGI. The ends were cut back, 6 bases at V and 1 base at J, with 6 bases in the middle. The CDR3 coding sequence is TGTGCCAGCAGCCCCCAGAACACTGAAGCTTTCTTT. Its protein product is CASSPQNTEAFF.

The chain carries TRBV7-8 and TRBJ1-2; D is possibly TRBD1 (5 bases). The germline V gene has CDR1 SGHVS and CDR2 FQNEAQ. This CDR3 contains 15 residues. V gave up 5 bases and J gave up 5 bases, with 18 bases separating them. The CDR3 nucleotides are TGTGCCAGCAGCGAGGCCCGAAACGGGGCTTATGGCTACACCTTC. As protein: CASSEARNGAYGYTF.

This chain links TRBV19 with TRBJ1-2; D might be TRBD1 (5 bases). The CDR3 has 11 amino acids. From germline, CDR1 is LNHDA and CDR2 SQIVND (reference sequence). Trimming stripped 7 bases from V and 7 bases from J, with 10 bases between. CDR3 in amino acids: CASTGGGGYTF. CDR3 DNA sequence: TGTGCCAGTACCGGGGGTGGTGGCTACACCTTC.

The CDR3 spells CASSFGDEQFF. As DNA, the CDR3 is TGTGCCAGCAGCTTTGGGGATGAGCAGTTCTTC. The rearrangement uses TRBV11-3 and TRBJ2-1; D not resolved. The CDR3 is made up of 11 amino acids. Germline-derived CDR1 and CDR2 are SGHNT and YENEEA. V lost 3 bases and J 8 bases, leaving 5 bases between the germline ends.

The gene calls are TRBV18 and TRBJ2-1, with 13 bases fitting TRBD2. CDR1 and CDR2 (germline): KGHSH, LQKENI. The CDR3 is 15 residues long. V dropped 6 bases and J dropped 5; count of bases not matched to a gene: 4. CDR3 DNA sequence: TGTGCCAGCTCGTCGGGACTAGCGGGAAACAATGAGCAGTTCTTC. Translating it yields CASSSGLAGNNEQFF.

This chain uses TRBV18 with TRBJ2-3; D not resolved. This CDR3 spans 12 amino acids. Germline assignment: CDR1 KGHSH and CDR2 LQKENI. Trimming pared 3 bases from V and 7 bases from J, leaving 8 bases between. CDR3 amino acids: CASSPGGHTQYF. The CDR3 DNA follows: TGTGCCAGCTCACCGGGCGGCCATACGCAGTATTTT.

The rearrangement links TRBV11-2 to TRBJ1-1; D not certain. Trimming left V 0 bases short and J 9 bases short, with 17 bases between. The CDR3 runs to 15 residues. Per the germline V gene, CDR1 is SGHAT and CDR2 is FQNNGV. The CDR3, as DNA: TGTGCCAGCAGCTTAGATCTGGGAGACTGGTCGCAAGCTTTCTTT. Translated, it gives CASSLDLGDWSQAFF. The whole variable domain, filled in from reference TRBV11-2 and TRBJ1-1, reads EAGVAQSPRYKIIEKRQSVAFWCNPISGHATLYWYQQILGQGPKLLIQFQNNGVVDDSQLPKDRFSAERLKGVDSTLKIQPAKLEDSAVYLCASSLDLGDWSQAFFGQGTRLTVV.